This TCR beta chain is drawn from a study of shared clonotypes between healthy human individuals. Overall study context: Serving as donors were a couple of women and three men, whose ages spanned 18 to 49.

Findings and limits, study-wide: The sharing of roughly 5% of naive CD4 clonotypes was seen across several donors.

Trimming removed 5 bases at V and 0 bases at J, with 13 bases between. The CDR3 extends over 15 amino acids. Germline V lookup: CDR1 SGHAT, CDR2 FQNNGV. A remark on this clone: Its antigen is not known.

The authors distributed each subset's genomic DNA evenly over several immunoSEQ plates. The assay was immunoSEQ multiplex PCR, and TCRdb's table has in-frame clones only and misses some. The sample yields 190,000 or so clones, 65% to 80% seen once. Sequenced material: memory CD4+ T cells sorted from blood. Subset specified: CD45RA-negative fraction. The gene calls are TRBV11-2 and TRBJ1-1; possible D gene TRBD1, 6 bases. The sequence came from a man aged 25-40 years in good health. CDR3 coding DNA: TGTGCCAGCAGCCAAAAACAGGGAGTGAACACTGAAGCTTTCTTT. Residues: CASSQKQGVNTEAFF.